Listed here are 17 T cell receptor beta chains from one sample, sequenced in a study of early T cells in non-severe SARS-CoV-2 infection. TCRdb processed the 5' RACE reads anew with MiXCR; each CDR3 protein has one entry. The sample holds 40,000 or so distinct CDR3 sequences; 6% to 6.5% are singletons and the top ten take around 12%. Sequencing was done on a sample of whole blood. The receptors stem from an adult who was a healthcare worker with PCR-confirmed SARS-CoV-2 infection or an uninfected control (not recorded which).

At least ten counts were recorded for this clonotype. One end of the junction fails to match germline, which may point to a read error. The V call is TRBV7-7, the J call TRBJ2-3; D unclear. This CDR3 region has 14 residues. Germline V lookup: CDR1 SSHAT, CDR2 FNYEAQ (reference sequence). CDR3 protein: CASSPTSSTDTQYF. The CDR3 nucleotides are TGTGCTAGCAGCCCGACTTCCTCGACAGATACGCAGTATTTT.

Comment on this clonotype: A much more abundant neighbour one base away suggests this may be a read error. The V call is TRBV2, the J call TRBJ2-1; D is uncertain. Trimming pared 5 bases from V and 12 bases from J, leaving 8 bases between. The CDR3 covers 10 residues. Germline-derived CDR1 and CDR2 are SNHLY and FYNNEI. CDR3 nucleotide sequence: TGTGCCAGCAGTATGGATGGGCAGTTCTTC. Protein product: CASSMDGQFF.

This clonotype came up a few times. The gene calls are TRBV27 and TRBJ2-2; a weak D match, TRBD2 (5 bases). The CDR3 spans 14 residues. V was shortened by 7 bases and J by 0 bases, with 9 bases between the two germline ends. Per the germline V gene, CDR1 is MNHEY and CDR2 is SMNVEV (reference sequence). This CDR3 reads CASMEDTNTGELFF. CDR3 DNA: TGTGCCAGCATGGAGGATACGAACACCGGGGAGCTGTTTTTT.

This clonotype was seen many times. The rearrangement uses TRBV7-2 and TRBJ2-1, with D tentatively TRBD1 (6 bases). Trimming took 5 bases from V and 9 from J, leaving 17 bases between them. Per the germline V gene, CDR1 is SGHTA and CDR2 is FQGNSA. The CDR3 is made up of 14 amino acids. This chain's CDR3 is CASSLKVGAVEQFF. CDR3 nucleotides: TGTGCCAGCAGCCTAAAGGTGGGGGCGGTTGAGCAGTTCTTC.

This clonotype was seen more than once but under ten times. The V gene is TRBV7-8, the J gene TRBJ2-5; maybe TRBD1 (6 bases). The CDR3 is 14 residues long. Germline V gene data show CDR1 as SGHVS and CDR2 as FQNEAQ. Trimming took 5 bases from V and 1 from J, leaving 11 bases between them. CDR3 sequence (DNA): TGTGCCAGCAGCGCAACAGGGACCCAAGAGACCCAGTACTTC. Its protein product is CASSATGTQETQYF.

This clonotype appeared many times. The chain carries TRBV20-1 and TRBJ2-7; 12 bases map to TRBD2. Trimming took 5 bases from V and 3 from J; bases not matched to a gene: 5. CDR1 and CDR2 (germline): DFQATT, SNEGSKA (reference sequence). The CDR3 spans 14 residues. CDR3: CSAGGTSGRYEQYF. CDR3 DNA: TGCAGTGCTGGAGGGACTAGCGGGCGCTACGAGCAGTACTTC.

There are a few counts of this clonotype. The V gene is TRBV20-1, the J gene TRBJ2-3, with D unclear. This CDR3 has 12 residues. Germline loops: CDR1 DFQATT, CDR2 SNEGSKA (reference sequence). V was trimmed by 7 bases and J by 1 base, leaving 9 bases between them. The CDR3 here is CSVTEGTDTQYF. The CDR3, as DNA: TGCAGTGTTACCGAGGGCACAGATACGCAGTATTTT.

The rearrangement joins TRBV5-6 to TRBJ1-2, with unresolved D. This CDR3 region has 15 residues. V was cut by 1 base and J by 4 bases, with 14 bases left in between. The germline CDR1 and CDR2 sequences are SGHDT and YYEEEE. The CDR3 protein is CASSLSPSEGYGYTF. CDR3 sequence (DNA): TGTGCCAGCAGCTTGTCTCCGTCCGAGGGCTATGGCTACACCTTC.

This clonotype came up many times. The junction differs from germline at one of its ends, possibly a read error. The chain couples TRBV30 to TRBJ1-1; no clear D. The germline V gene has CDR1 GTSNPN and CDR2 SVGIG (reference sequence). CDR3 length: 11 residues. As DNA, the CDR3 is TGTGCCGCCAATTTGAAGACTGAAGCTTTCTTT. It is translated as CAANLKTEAFF.

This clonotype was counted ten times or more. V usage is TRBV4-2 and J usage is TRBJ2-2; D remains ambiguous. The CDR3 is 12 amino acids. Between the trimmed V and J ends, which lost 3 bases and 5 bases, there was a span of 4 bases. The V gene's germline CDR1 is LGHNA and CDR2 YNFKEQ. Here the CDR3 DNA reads TGTGCCAGCAGCCAGAATACCGGGGAGCTGTTTTTT. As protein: CASSQNTGELFF.

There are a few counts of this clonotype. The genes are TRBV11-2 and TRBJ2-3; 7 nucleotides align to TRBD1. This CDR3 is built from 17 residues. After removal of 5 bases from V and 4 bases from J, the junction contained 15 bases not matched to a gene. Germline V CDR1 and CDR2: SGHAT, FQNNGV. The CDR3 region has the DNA TGTGCCAGCAGCCTTTCCCCGACAGGGTCAGGAGCAGATACGCAGTATTTT. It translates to CASSLSPTGSGADTQYF.

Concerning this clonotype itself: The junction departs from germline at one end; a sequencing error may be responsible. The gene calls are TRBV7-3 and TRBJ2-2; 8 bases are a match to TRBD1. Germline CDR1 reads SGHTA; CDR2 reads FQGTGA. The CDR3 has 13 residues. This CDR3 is CASSSGGHGKLFF. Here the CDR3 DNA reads TGTGCCAGCAGCTCAGGGGGCCACGGGAAGCTGTTTTTT.

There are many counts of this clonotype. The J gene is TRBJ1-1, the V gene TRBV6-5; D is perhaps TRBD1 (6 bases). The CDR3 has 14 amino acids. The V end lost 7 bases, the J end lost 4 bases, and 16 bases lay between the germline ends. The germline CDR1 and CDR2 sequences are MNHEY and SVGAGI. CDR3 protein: CASMSQGGVTEAFF. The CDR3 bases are TGTGCCAGCATGTCACAGGGTGGAGTCACTGAAGCTTTCTTT.

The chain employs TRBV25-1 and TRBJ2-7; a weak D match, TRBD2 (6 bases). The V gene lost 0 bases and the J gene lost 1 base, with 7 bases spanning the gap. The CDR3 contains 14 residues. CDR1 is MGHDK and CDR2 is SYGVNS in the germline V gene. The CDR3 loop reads CASSEYGGSYEQYF. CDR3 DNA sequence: TGTGCCAGCAGTGAATACGGGGGATCCTACGAGCAGTACTTC.

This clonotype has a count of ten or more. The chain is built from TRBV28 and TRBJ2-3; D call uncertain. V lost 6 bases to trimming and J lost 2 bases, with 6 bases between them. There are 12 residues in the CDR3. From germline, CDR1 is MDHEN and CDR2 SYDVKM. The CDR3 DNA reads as TGTGCCAGCAGCTTAAACACAGATACGCAGTATTTT. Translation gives CASSLNTDTQYF. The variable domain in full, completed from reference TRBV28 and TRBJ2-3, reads DVKVTQSSRYLVKRTGEKVFLECVQDMDHENMFWYRQDPGLGLRLIYFSYDVKMKEKGDIPEGYSVSREKKERFSLILESASTNQTSMYLCASSLNTDTQYFGPGTRLTVL.

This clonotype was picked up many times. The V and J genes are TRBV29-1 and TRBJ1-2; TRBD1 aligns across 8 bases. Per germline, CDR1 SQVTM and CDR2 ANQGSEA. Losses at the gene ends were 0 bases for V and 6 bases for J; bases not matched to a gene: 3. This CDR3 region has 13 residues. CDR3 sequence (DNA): TGCAGCGTTGAAGAAATCAGGGGGCATGGCTACACCTTC. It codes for CSVEEIRGHGYTF.

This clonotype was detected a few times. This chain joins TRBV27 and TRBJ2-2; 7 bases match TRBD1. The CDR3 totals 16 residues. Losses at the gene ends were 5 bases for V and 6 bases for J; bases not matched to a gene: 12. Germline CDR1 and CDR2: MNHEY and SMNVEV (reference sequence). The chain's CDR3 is CASSPEQGDRSGELFF. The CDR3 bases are TGTGCCAGCAGTCCTGAGCAGGGGGACCGTTCCGGGGAGCTGTTTTTT.